The rows below give T cell receptor beta chains drawn from one sample of a study of CD8+CD57+ T cells in acquired aplastic anemia. MiXCR, applied by TCRdb to the reads, yields one record per CDR3 protein. The sample carries roughly 61,000 distinct CDR3 sequences, about 50% recorded once. Sequencing input: sorted CD4+, CD8+, or CD8+CD57+ T cells (not recorded which) from PBMCs. The origin of the receptors is a human donor in good health, serving as a control. Both conserved end residues are part of each CDR3. The D gene is left open where the match is weak. Clone sizes are given selectively: once, few, many, or a class where the clone is expanded.

j_call | v_call | d_call | clone_size | cdr3_aa | cdr3_nt
TRBJ1-1 | TRBV10-3 | . | . | CAISESRVGAFF | TGTGCCATCAGTGAGTCGCGGGTTGGAGCTTTCTTT
TRBJ2-2 | TRBV10-2 | . | few | CASSVANHDGELFF | TGCGCCAGCAGTGTAGCCAATCATGACGGGGAGCTGTTTTTT
TRBJ1-6 | TRBV6-5 | . | many | CASSYGGSSSPLHF | TGTGCCAGCAGTTACGGAGGCAGTAGTTCACCCCTCCACTTT
TRBJ1-1 | TRBV7-9 | . | . | CASSSRTAMNTEAFF | TGTGCCAGCAGCTCAAGGACAGCCATGAACACTGAAGCTTTCTTT
TRBJ2-7 | TRBV29-1 | TRBD1 | . | CSVEQGASYEQYF | TGCAGCGTTGAACAGGGGGCTTCCTACGAGCAGTACTTC
TRBJ2-1 | TRBV29-1 | . | medium-sized | CSVPLASYNEQFF | TGCAGCGTGCCCCTAGCTTCCTACAATGAGCAGTTCTTC
TRBJ2-7 | TRBV28 | . | many | CASSLVSYEQYF | TGTGCCAGCAGTCTCGTTTCGTACGAGCAGTACTTC
TRBJ1-4 | TRBV15 | . | . | CATSREGLTGRGEKLFF | TGTGCCACCAGCAGAGAAGGACTGACGGGACGGGGTGAAAAACTGTTTTTT
TRBJ2-7 | TRBV9 | . | . | CASSQDIDSYEQYF | TGTGCCAGCAGCCAAGATATAGATTCCTACGAGCAGTACTTC
TRBJ2-5 | TRBV19 | TRBD1 | . | CASSAGTGGETQYF | TGTGCCAGTAGCGCCGGGACAGGAGGAGAGACCCAGTACTTC
TRBJ1-6 | TRBV6-1 | TRBD1 | . | CASRATGGLSPLHF | TGTGCCAGCAGAGCCACAGGGGGCTTATCACCCCTCCACTTT
TRBJ2-2 | TRBV6-1 | TRBD2 | . | CASRASRASGATGELFF | TGTGCCAGCAGAGCTAGCCGGGCTAGCGGGGCCACCGGGGAGCTGTTTTTT
TRBJ2-1 | TRBV2 | . | once | CASSETGRFF | TGTGCCAGCAGTGAAACGGGGCGGTTCTTC
TRBJ1-2 | TRBV30 | . | many | CACSKSGNYGYTF | TGTGCCTGTAGCAAGTCCGGCAACTATGGCTACACCTTC
TRBJ2-3 | TRBV5-1 | . | many | CASSWGSTDTQYF | TGCGCCAGCAGCTGGGGGAGCACAGATACGCAGTATTTT
TRBJ1-1 | TRBV7-3 | . | medium-sized | CASSWSVSTEAFF | TGTGCCAGCAGCTGGAGTGTTAGCACTGAAGCTTTCTTT
TRBJ2-3 | TRBV18 | TRBD2 | many | CASSPRTSGSTDTQYF | TGTGCCAGCTCACCCCGGACTAGCGGGAGCACAGATACGCAGTATTTT
TRBJ1-1 | TRBV7-6 | . | medium-sized | CASTEQSMNTEAFF | TGTGCCAGCACCGAACAGAGCATGAACACTGAAGCTTTCTTT
TRBJ2-1 | TRBV24-1 | . | . | CATSDPAFDNEQFF | TGTGCCACCAGTGATCCGGCGTTCGACAATGAGCAGTTCTTC
TRBJ2-5 | TRBV20-1 | TRBD2 | . | CSATGTSGETQYF | TGCAGTGCAACCGGGACTAGCGGGGAGACCCAGTACTTC
TRBJ2-6 | TRBV29-1 | . | . | CSVALISGANVLTF | TGCAGCGTTGCCCTGATCTCTGGGGCCAACGTCCTGACTTTC
TRBJ1-3 | TRBV9 | TRBD1 | once | CASSVYGQGSGNTIYF | TGTGCCAGCAGCGTATACGGACAGGGATCTGGAAACACCATATATTTT
TRBJ2-1 | TRBV2 | . | . | CASSEGLGLWEQFF | TGTGCCAGCAGTGAGGGTCTAGGGCTCTGGGAGCAGTTCTTC
TRBJ2-1 | TRBV7-9 | TRBD2 | many | CASSLAGASGYYNEQFF | TGTGCCAGCAGCTTAGCAGGGGCTAGCGGGTATTACAATGAGCAGTTCTTC
TRBJ2-1 | TRBV9 | . | many | CASSVVPEMYSGEQFF | TGTGCCAGCAGCGTAGTACCTGAAATGTACTCGGGTGAGCAGTTCTTC
TRBJ1-2 | TRBV4-1 | TRBD1 | . | CASSQVYLQGNYGYTF | TGCGCCAGCAGCCAAGTTTACCTACAGGGGAACTATGGCTACACCTTC
TRBJ1-1 | TRBV5-1 | . | . | CASSLGGNTEAFF | TGCGCCAGCAGCTTGGGGGGGAACACTGAAGCTTTCTTT
TRBJ2-3 | TRBV4-2 | TRBD2 | many | CASSQGTSATQTTDTQYF | TGTGCCAGCAGCCAAGGGACTAGCGCAACACAGACCACAGATACGCAGTATTTT
TRBJ1-1 | TRBV25-1 | . | . | CASSTLSKETPNNEAFF | TGTGCCAGCAGTACCTTGTCGAAGGAGACCCCGAACAATGAAGCTTTCTTT
TRBJ2-1 | TRBV10-3 | . | . | CATAPPTLARGNEQFF | TGTGCCACCGCTCCCCCCACTCTAGCTCGGGGCAATGAGCAGTTCTTC
TRBJ1-1 | TRBV19 | . | many | CASSPIRDYTEAFF | TGTGCCAGTAGCCCCATCAGGGACTACACTGAAGCTTTCTTT
TRBJ2-3 | TRBV10-1 | TRBD1 | . | CASSEALQGAGDTQYF | TGCGCCAGCAGTGAAGCCTTACAGGGGGCAGGAGATACGCAGTATTTT
TRBJ2-7 | TRBV29-1 | . | . | CSVEPSSYEQYF | TGCAGCGTTGAACCCAGCTCCTACGAGCAGTACTTC
TRBJ1-3 | TRBV7-8 | . | many | CASSPRVPKGNTIYF | TGTGCCAGCAGCCCTAGAGTACCGAAGGGAAACACCATATATTTT
TRBJ1-1 | TRBV2 | . | . | CASSDWTVNTEAFF | TGTGCCAGCAGTGACTGGACGGTCAACACTGAAGCTTTCTTT
TRBJ2-2 | TRBV19 | . | many | CASSISAGELFF | TGTGCCAGTAGTATTTCAGCGGGGGAGCTGTTTTTT
TRBJ2-5 | TRBV7-3 | . | . | CASSSRETQYF | TGTGCCAGCAGTTCTCGAGAGACCCAGTACTTC
TRBJ2-2 | TRBV10-1 | . | medium-sized | CASSERVGTGELFF | TGCGCCAGCAGTGAGCGCGTAGGGACCGGGGAGCTGTTTTTT
TRBJ2-1 | TRBV4-2 | TRBD2 | . | CASSPTSGGDPRYDEQFF | TGTGCCAGCAGCCCGACTAGCGGGGGGGACCCTAGATACGATGAGCAGTTCTTC
TRBJ2-3 | TRBV6-1 | . | many | CASSPSAVVTDTQYF | TGTGCCAGCAGTCCATCAGCGGTCGTCACAGATACGCAGTATTTT